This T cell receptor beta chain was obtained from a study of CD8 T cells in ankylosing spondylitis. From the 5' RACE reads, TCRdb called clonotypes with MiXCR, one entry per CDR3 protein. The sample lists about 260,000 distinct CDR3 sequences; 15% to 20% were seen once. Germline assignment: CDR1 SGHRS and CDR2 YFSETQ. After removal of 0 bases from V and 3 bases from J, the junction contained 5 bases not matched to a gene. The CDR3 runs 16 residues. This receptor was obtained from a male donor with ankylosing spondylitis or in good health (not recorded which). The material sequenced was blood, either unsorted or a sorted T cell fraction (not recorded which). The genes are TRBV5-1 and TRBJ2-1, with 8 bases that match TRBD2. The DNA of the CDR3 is TGCGCCAGCAGCTTGGTAGCGGGAAGTTTCTACAATGAGCAGTTCTTC. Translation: CASSLVAGSFYNEQFF.